The clone carrying this TCR beta chain showed up just a few times. Its specificity is not known. This sample is drawn from a study of T cells in Graves' hyperthyroidism and ophthalmopathy. Study in general: Peripheral blood sampling occurred at initial diagnosis, before any treatment.

Study results and limitations: Expanded thyroid clonotypes (above 0.001) were mostly also found in blood.

The TCR beta CDR3 regions underwent amplification using RNA transcripts as the source. TCR CDR3 regions were first amplified by RT-PCR with HTBI primers. TCRdb analysed the multiplex PCR reads with MiXCR anew, one entry per CDR3 protein. Here the sample spans almost 500,000 distinct CDR3 sequences, roughly 23% being singletons. Each person with ophthalmopathy scored at least 3 on the Clinical Activity Score, reached NOSPECS grade 4 or higher, and had been ill under 3 months. Uncontrolled infection, other autoimmune disease, pregnancy or lactation excluded patients. Trimming took 2 bases from V and 1 from J, leaving 8 bases between them. CDR3 length: 14 amino acids. The germline V gene encodes CDR1 MNHNY and CDR2 SVGAGI (reference sequence).

V usage is TRBV6-6 and J usage is TRBJ1-1; maybe TRBD1 (5 bases). Sequenced sample: blood. This TCR derives from a woman in her sixties or seventies with Graves' ophthalmopathy. CDR3 region: CASSYLTGNTEAFF. The DNA for the CDR3 is TGTGCCAGCAGTTACCTAACAGGGAACACTGAAGCTTTCTTT.